Presented here are 8 T cell receptor beta chains from one specimen sequenced in a study of CD8 T cells in Susac syndrome. Random hexamers primed reverse transcription of roughly 0.45 to 1 ug RNA. TCRdb re-analysed the immunoSEQ multiplex PCR reads in MiXCR, keeping a single row per CDR3 protein. This sample has roughly 120,000 distinct CDR3 sequences, with just over 90% found just once. Sequencing input: CD8+ T cells from PBMCs. Receptor source: a human donor with multiple sclerosis.

The gene calls are TRBV29-1 and TRBJ2-1, with a tentative D call TRBD2 (6 bases). Germline CDR1 SQVTM, CDR2 ANQGSEA. The CDR3 is 12 residues long. The V gene lost 6 bases and the J gene lost 9 bases, with 15 bases spanning the gap. The CDR3 loop is CSVRDLVSEQFF. The CDR3 DNA follows: TGCAGCGTCCGGGACTTAGTCAGTGAGCAGTTCTTC.

J is TRBJ1-1 and V is TRBV6-1, with D maybe TRBD1 (6 bases). Per the germline V gene, CDR1 is MNHNS and CDR2 is SASEGT. V lost 6 bases and J lost 8, with 19 bases in between. CDR3 length: 14 residues. The CDR3 here is CASRSGGGTPEAFF. The CDR3 DNA sequence: TGTGCCAGCAGATCGGGAGGGGGGACCCCAGAAGCTTTCTTT.

The rearrangement uses TRBV5-1 and TRBJ1-5; possible D gene TRBD1, 6 bases. The V end was cut by 3 bases, the J end by 3 bases, with 22 bases between. Germline V gene lookup returns CDR1 SGHRS and CDR2 YFSETQ. There are 18 residues in the CDR3. CDR3 bases: TGCGCCAGCAGCTCTATACCTACAGGGATGAAAGACAATCAGCCCCAGCATTTT. It specifies CASSSIPTGMKDNQPQHF. The whole variable domain, filled in from reference TRBV5-1 and TRBJ1-5, reads KAGVTQTPRYLIKTRGQQVTLSCSPISGHRSVSWYQQTPGQGLQFLFEYFSETQRNKGNFPGRFSGRQFSNSRSEMNVSTLELGDSALYLCASSSIPTGMKDNQPQHFGDGTRLSIL.

The chain uses TRBV11-1 and TRBJ2-2, with 8 nucleotides matching TRBD2. Per the germline V gene, CDR1 is SGHAT and CDR2 is FQDESV (reference sequence). V gave up 5 bases and J gave up 5 bases; unmatched junction bases: 4. This CDR3 comprises 14 residues. The CDR3 DNA follows: TGTGCCAGCAGCCAACCGGGAGGGACCGGGGAGCTGTTTTTT. Protein: CASSQPGGTGELFF.

The chain has TRBV3-1 and TRBJ2-3; 13 bases fit TRBD2. CDR3 size: 17 residues. Trimming took 4 bases from V and 4 from J; bases not matched to a gene: 8. The germline V gene has CDR1 LGHDT and CDR2 YNNKEL (reference sequence). The CDR3 DNA reads as TGTGCCAGCAGCCGCTACACTAGCGGGAGGGTGGCAGATACGCAGTATTTT. Its translation is CASSRYTSGRVADTQYF.

DNA for the CDR3: TGTGCCAGCAGTGACAACCGAGCGGGGGCTCTCACAGATACGCAGTATTTT. Translated, it gives CASSDNRAGALTDTQYF. The J gene is TRBJ2-3, the V gene TRBV2; 8 positions match TRBD2. V gave up 3 bases and J gave up 2 bases; unmatched junction bases: 10. This CDR3 contains 17 residues. Germline CDR1 is SNHLY and CDR2 is FYNNEI.

The J gene is TRBJ2-3, the V gene TRBV28; the match to TRBD2 covers 9 bases. The CDR3 totals 14 residues. V lost 6 bases, J lost 7 bases, and 8 bases stayed unmatched. Germline CDR1 MDHEN, CDR2 SYDVKM. Here the CDR3 reads CASRGRGGRNTQYF. In DNA form, the CDR3 reads TGTGCCAGCAGAGGGCGGGGGGGCCGAAATACGCAGTATTTT.

This chain uses TRBV3-1 with TRBJ2-3; possibly TRBD2 for D (6 bases). Trimming took off 0 bases at V and 11 bases at J, with 24 bases between the two ends. The CDR3 loop spans 17 amino acids. Germline CDR1 reads LGHDT; CDR2 reads YNNKEL (reference sequence). CDR3 nucleotide sequence: TGTGCCAGCAGCCAAGACCCACGCAACCTGACTAGTTTGGGGCAGTATTTT. The encoded protein is CASSQDPRNLTSLGQYF.